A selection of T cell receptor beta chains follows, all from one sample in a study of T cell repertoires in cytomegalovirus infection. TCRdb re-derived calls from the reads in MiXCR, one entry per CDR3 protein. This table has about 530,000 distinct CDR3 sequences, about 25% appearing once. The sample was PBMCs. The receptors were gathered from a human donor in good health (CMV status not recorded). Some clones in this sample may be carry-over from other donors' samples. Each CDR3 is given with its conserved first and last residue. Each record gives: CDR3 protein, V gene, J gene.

CDR3aa: CSVVMVGTDTQYF
v_gene: TRBV29-1
j_gene: TRBJ2-3

CDR3aa: CASSIGTGRYEQFF
v_gene: TRBV19
j_gene: TRBJ2-1

CDR3aa: CASSPRPGGELFF
v_gene: TRBV11-1
j_gene: TRBJ1-4

CDR3aa: CASSLEGEPGNTIYF
v_gene: TRBV7-2
j_gene: TRBJ1-3

CDR3aa: CASSFGRNYEQYF
v_gene: TRBV27
j_gene: TRBJ2-7

CDR3aa: CASSFDTTRYYNEQFF
v_gene: TRBV11-2
j_gene: TRBJ2-1

CDR3aa: CASTNRLAGPYEQYF
v_gene: TRBV6-2/TRBV6-3
j_gene: TRBJ2-7

CDR3aa: CASSLVGTGDILMETQYF
v_gene: TRBV7-6
j_gene: TRBJ2-5

CDR3aa: CASSLTVPDQPQHF
v_gene: TRBV7-9
j_gene: TRBJ1-5

CDR3aa: CASSPFRDREDGYTF
v_gene: TRBV7-2
j_gene: TRBJ1-2

CDR3aa: CASSPLSLANVLTF
v_gene: TRBV28
j_gene: TRBJ2-6

CDR3aa: CSALHRGTYEQYF
v_gene: TRBV20-1
j_gene: TRBJ2-7

CDR3aa: CASSYSLAGGDEQYF
v_gene: TRBV6-2/TRBV6-3
j_gene: TRBJ2-7

CDR3aa: CASSQRANTEAFF
v_gene: TRBV12-3/TRBV12-4
j_gene: TRBJ1-1

CDR3aa: CSARDASGWQETQYF
v_gene: TRBV20-1
j_gene: TRBJ2-5

CDR3aa: CASSSPTSGRMETQYF
v_gene: TRBV7-2
j_gene: TRBJ2-5

CDR3aa: CSVAPPPVNGYTF
v_gene: TRBV29-1
j_gene: TRBJ1-2

CDR3aa: CASRTSGRAGNIQYF
v_gene: TRBV12-3/TRBV12-4
j_gene: TRBJ2-4

CDR3aa: CASSLAAASYGYTF
v_gene: TRBV7-9
j_gene: TRBJ1-2

CDR3aa: CASSRSGPTDTQYF
v_gene: TRBV28
j_gene: TRBJ2-3

CDR3aa: CATKAGATDTQYF
v_gene: TRBV19
j_gene: TRBJ2-3

CDR3aa: CASLTARTDTQYF
v_gene: TRBV28
j_gene: TRBJ2-3

CDR3aa: CATEGIGEGQGENDGYTF
v_gene: TRBV24-1
j_gene: TRBJ1-2

CDR3aa: CASSRPSGGLQETQYF
v_gene: TRBV7-8
j_gene: TRBJ2-5

CDR3aa: CASSAQGGNQPQHF
v_gene: TRBV12-3/TRBV12-4
j_gene: TRBJ1-5

CDR3aa: CSVHSGAGLGQPQHF
v_gene: TRBV20-1
j_gene: TRBJ1-5

CDR3aa: CASSLDSWGSPNTGELFF
v_gene: TRBV11-3
j_gene: TRBJ2-2

CDR3aa: CASSPPDRAGYGYTF
v_gene: TRBV7-9
j_gene: TRBJ1-2

CDR3aa: CSADPGTGRNTEAFF
v_gene: TRBV20-1
j_gene: TRBJ1-1

CDR3aa: CASSSVWRVAPSYNEQFF
v_gene: TRBV28
j_gene: TRBJ2-1

CDR3aa: CSARPGLLGTGELFF
v_gene: TRBV20-1
j_gene: TRBJ2-2

CDR3aa: CASSLARSRAGGGETQYF
v_gene: TRBV7-2
j_gene: TRBJ2-5

CDR3aa: CASGSLAGLDEQFF
v_gene: TRBV7-2
j_gene: TRBJ2-1

CDR3aa: CASGPTRSNTEAFF
v_gene: TRBV12-5
j_gene: TRBJ1-1

CDR3aa: CASNPRGGHNQPQHF
v_gene: TRBV12-3/TRBV12-4
j_gene: TRBJ1-5

CDR3aa: CASSLAQGAQGYTF
v_gene: TRBV7-2
j_gene: TRBJ1-2

CDR3aa: CASSRGGELFF
v_gene: TRBV6-1
j_gene: TRBJ2-2

CDR3aa: CASSKIPLGDSEQFF
v_gene: TRBV12-3/TRBV12-4
j_gene: TRBJ2-1

CDR3aa: CASRKRLAETAYNEQFF
v_gene: TRBV2
j_gene: TRBJ2-1

CDR3aa: CASSLGPEGRETQYF
v_gene: TRBV7-2
j_gene: TRBJ2-5

CDR3aa: CASSLEGAGAGVNEQFF
v_gene: TRBV7-2
j_gene: TRBJ2-1

CDR3aa: CASSYSRDVGTQYF
v_gene: TRBV6-6
j_gene: TRBJ2-3

CDR3aa: CASSYQGGQQFF
v_gene: TRBV7-3
j_gene: TRBJ2-1

CDR3aa: CASSLSTLPLQGVQETQYF
v_gene: TRBV27
j_gene: TRBJ2-5

CDR3aa: CSARERAGGQPQHF
v_gene: TRBV20-1
j_gene: TRBJ1-5